This TCR beta chain was sequenced during a study of shared clonotypes between healthy human individuals (dated by TCRdb to 2018 to 2020). For the wider study: A few men and a couple of women, aged 18 to 49 years, made up the cohort. The study deeply sequenced blood TCR repertoires of about 5 healthy adults to estimate repertoire size and the extent of clonotype sharing between individuals. Leukapheresis yielded between about 0.9 and 9.5 billion PBMCs per donor. To increase sequencing depth and limit assay-specific biases, TCR repertoire library preparation and sequencing were carried out by different laboratories using diverse techniques.

Using the deep immunoSEQ assay, TCR CDR3 regions were amplified from genomic DNA by multiplex PCR. Genomic DNA extracted from each cell subset was distributed evenly over all wells of several immunoSEQ 96-well plates, and each plate served as one replicate. Each replicate PCR for unsorted PBMC received roughly 0.3 ug genomic DNA, equal to tens of thousands of T cell genomes. Unsorted PBMC genomic DNA was sequenced across ten immunoSEQ deep assay plates. The purified libraries were quantified using a Qubit 3.0 fluorometer, sized with a Bioanalyzer 2100, and then quantified again using the KAPA Library Quantification kit. Every immunoSEQ 96-well plate was sequenced on a separate single-read 150-cycle Illumina NextSeq 550 flow cell. In the authors' own workflow: Because the immunoSEQ output held only junctional sequences and lacked quality scores, the filtering could not match the filtering applied to full-length reads. To assign V/J genes and CDR3, sequences were annotated using PyIR, a Python wrapper for IgBLAST v1.9, with IMGT germline references. Reads with weak V/J assignments (E-value above 1e-6), missing CDR3, stop codons, out-of-frame junctions, or ambiguous translated residues were removed. V3J clonotypes were defined as sequences sharing an identical inferred V gene, J gene, and CDR3 amino acid sequence. To compute the percentage overlap between repertoires, the number of shared unique clonotypes was divided by the size of the smaller repertoire. Richness of each repertoire was evaluated using RTK rarefaction, the Chao1 estimator, and Recon v2.1 estimates of unobserved clonotypes. TCRdb carries this immuneACCESS record with in-frame sequences only. Its versions omit some clonotypes, under half of them owing to an unresolved V gene in the studies checked, with the rest unexplained. V and J calls and clone size come straight from that table; D and trimming were deduced from the DNA. This sample comprises fewer than 550,000 clones, 60% to 80% of them detected only once. The top ten hold 12% of the sample.

Donors were healthy HIV-negative adults with no recently reported acute infections or vaccinations. Every donor was a Caucasian adult residing in Nashville, Tennessee, USA. In the unsorted samples, 85 million to 100 million PBMCs were counted, and genomic DNA was extracted using the QIAamp DNA Blood Mini kit. After blood collection by leukapheresis, PBMCs were isolated using Ficoll-Histopaque density gradient centrifugation and then cryopreserved in the vapor phase of liquid nitrogen. The paper's findings and limits, for the study overall: Sampling was limited to blood, and TCR repertoires in tissue likely differ from TCR repertoires in blood. The genetic and exposure-history diversity represented was limited by the small number of donors. Pairwise subsampling led to the expectation that sequencing depth would affect the degree of clonotype sharing among donors.

Concerning this clone: Its cognate antigen has yet to be identified. Base qualities are not at hand, and no much larger clone is one base apart.

CDR1 is given as MGHRA and CDR2 as YSYEKL, both from the germline V gene. The CDR3 numbers 15 residues from cysteine through phenylalanine. Only CDR3 DNA is held: 45 bases, read in frame from base 1. A distance of 6 bases separates the germline ends of V and J, which lose 0 bases and 0 bases respectively. The clonotype was recovered from a woman in her 40s in good health. Some clones in this sample may be carry-over from other donors' samples. This chain is built from TRBV4-1 and TRBJ1-3; a confident D gene designation cannot be given. The specimen sequenced was PBMCs. The sequenced DNA: TGCGCCAGCAGCCAAGACAGTAGCTCTGGAAACACCATATATTTT. Translated, it gives CASSQDSSSGNTIYF.